These T cell receptor beta chains were read from a single sample in a study of blood T cell repertoires in COVID-19. Profiled with immunoSEQ multiplex PCR; TCRdb holds only in-frame clones, not every one. The sample comprises 95,000 to 120,000 clones, approximately 85% of which are singletons, and 5.5% rests with the top ten. Sequenced material: peripheral blood. Receptors originate from a woman aged 60-70 years with COVID-19, enrolled during active disease. The CDR3 runs from the conserved cysteine through the conserved F or W. D genes are given only for firm matches. Not every row has a clone size; where given, it reads once, few, many or a size class.

clone_size | j_call | v_call | d_call | cdr3_aa | cdr3_nt
. | TRBJ1-3 | TRBV2 | TRBD1 | CASSAGTGRLDTIYF | TGTGCCAGCAGTGCTGGGACAGGGAGATTGGACACCATATATTTT
. | TRBJ2-5 | TRBV30 | TRBD2 | CAWSDGGGGETQYF | TGTGCCTGGAGCGACGGCGGGGGTGGAGAGACCCAGTACTTC
. | TRBJ1-1 | TRBV6-5 | TRBD1 | CASREGQGWTEAFF | TGTGCCAGCAGGGAGGGACAGGGGTGGACTGAAGCTTTCTTT
once | TRBJ2-4 | TRBV11-1 | . | CASSSPGTNIQYF | TGTGCCAGCAGCTCTCCCGGGACTAACATTCAGTACTTC
. | TRBJ2-1 | TRBV6-6 | . | CASSYESGPYNEQFF | TGTGCCAGCAGTTACGAGTCAGGCCCCTACAATGAGCAGTTCTTC
. | TRBJ1-1 | TRBV29-1 | . | CSVVWGLDTEAFF | TGCAGCGTTGTCTGGGGGCTGGACACTGAAGCTTTCTTT
. | TRBJ1-5 | TRBV6-4 | . | CASSDFRSNQPQHF | TGTGCCAGCAGTGACTTCCGTAGCAATCAGCCCCAGCATTTT
. | TRBJ2-1 | TRBV6-2/TRBV6-3 | TRBD1 | CASSYGGQGRRNEQFF | TGTGCCAGCAGTTACGGGGGACAGGGGAGGCGCAATGAGCAGTTCTTC
. | TRBJ2-5 | TRBV27 | TRBD2 | CASSLYSGGARETQYF | TGTGCCAGCAGTCTCTACAGCGGGGGGGCCCGGGAGACCCAGTACTTC
. | TRBJ2-4 | TRBV5-4 | TRBD2 | CASSQTSLGKNIQYF | TGTGCCAGCAGCCAGACTAGCCTGGGCAAAAACATTCAGTACTTC
. | TRBJ1-3 | TRBV12-3/TRBV12-4 | . | CASRTGGNTIYF | TGTGCCAGCAGGACAGGCGGAAACACCATATATTTT
. | TRBJ1-1 | TRBV6-5 | . | CASSYGLNEAFF | TGTGCCAGCAGTTACGGCTTAAATGAAGCTTTCTTT
. | TRBJ1-1 | TRBV6-5 | TRBD1 | CATLNRGRSEAFF | TGTGCCACCTTAAACAGGGGGCGATCTGAAGCTTTCTTT
. | TRBJ1-1 | TRBV7-8 | . | CASSRTGLTEAFF | TGTGCCAGCAGTCGTACAGGGCTCACTGAAGCTTTCTTT
. | TRBJ1-5 | TRBV5-1 | TRBD1 | CASSQGASSNQPQHF | TGCGCCAGCTCACAGGGGGCGAGTAGCAATCAGCCCCAGCATTTT
. | TRBJ2-7 | TRBV4-1 | TRBD2 | CASSQVRGLAIGEQYF | TGCGCCAGCAGCCAAGTGCGGGGACTAGCGATTGGAGAGCAGTACTTC
. | TRBJ1-2 | TRBV29-1 | TRBD1 | CSVADTGGVVLNGYTF | TGCAGCGTTGCCGACACAGGGGGTGTAGTTCTTAACGGCTACACCTTC
. | TRBJ2-1 | TRBV29-1 | . | CSGGGHEQFF | TGCAGCGGCGGGGGCCATGAGCAGTTCTTC
. | TRBJ2-1 | TRBV24-1 | TRBD2 | CATSEAGDRNEQFF | TGTGCCACCAGTGAAGCGGGGGATAGGAATGAGCAGTTCTTC
. | TRBJ1-1 | TRBV5-1 | TRBD1 | CASSFQGAVNTEAFF | TGCGCCAGCAGCTTCCAGGGGGCCGTGAACACTGAAGCTTTCTTT
. | TRBJ1-1 | TRBV2 | TRBD1 | CASTPDRGPEAFF | TGTGCCAGCACCCCGGACAGGGGGCCTGAAGCTTTCTTT
. | TRBJ2-2 | TRBV27 | . | CASSLMTSATGELFF | TGTGCCAGCAGTTTGATGACTAGTGCTACCGGGGAGCTGTTTTTT
. | TRBJ2-7 | TRBV10-3 | . | CAISESGTTYEQYF | TGTGCCATCAGTGAGTCAGGGACAACCTACGAGCAGTACTTC
. | TRBJ1-3 | TRBV19 | . | CASSDGHSGNTIYF | TGTGCCAGCTCGGACGGACACTCTGGAAACACCATATATTTT
. | TRBJ2-5 | TRBV6-6 | TRBD2 | CASSYSRLAGKETQYF | TGTGCCAGCAGTTACTCTAGGTTAGCGGGGAAGGAGACCCAGTACTTC
. | TRBJ2-5 | TRBV28 | TRBD2 | CASSLHLAGQETQYF | TGTGCCAGCAGTTTACACCTAGCGGGCCAAGAGACCCAGTACTTC
. | TRBJ2-1 | TRBV5-1 | TRBD2 | CASSVLTSGAIYNEQFF | TGCGCCAGCAGCGTCCTGACTAGCGGGGCCATTTACAATGAGCAGTTCTTC
. | TRBJ1-2 | TRBV7-2 | . | CASSLVFTGTRDYGYTF | TGTGCCAGCAGCTTAGTATTTACCGGGACACGAGACTATGGCTACACCTTC
. | TRBJ1-3 | TRBV25-1 | . | CASSVPGTGNTIYF | TGTGCCAGCAGTGTTCCCGGGACAGGAAACACCATATATTTT
. | TRBJ1-1 | TRBV7-9 | TRBD1 | CASSLRDRGGEAFF | TGTGCCAGCAGCTTACGTGACAGGGGTGGTGAAGCTTTCTTT
once | TRBJ2-7 | TRBV18 | TRBD1 | CASSPRGFYEQYF | TGTGCCAGCTCACCCAGGGGGTTCTACGAGCAGTACTTC
few | TRBJ1-1 | TRBV2 | . | CASRARRDTEAFF | TGTGCCAGCAGGGCCAGACGGGACACTGAAGCTTTCTTT
. | TRBJ2-7 | TRBV27 | TRBD2 | CASSPIGLAGPYEQYF | TGTGCCAGCAGTCCAATAGGACTAGCGGGGCCCTACGAGCAGTACTTC
. | TRBJ1-3 | TRBV7-8 | TRBD1 | CASSLRVAGGGGNTIYF | TGTGCCAGCAGCTTAAGGGTCGCAGGGGGCGGTGGAAACACCATATATTTT
few | TRBJ2-7 | TRBV7-3 | . | CASSLTGGTIYEQYF | TGTGCCAGCAGCTTAACGGGAGGGACAATCTACGAGCAGTACTTC
many | TRBJ1-2 | TRBV20-1 | . | CSAAVDYGYTF | TGCAGTGCTGCCGTAGACTATGGCTACACCTTC
once | TRBJ1-4 | TRBV6-1 | . | CASSDRASRPTNEKLFF | TGTGCCAGCAGTGACAGGGCGTCCAGACCAACTAATGAAAAACTGTTTTTT
. | TRBJ2-5 | TRBV28 | TRBD1 | CASILRQGETQYF | TGTGCCAGCATCCTGCGACAGGGAGAGACCCAGTACTTC
. | TRBJ1-2 | TRBV7-2 | . | CASSKDTYNYGYTF | TGTGCCAGCAGCAAGGACACATATAACTATGGCTACACCTTC
. | TRBJ1-3 | TRBV6-5 | . | CATAPGRSGNTIYF | TGTGCCACCGCACCGGGGAGGTCTGGAAACACCATATATTTT
. | TRBJ2-2 | TRBV9 | TRBD2 | CASSAGLADTGELFF | TGTGCCAGCAGCGCCGGACTAGCGGACACCGGGGAGCTGTTTTTT
. | TRBJ1-1 | TRBV14 | . | CASSHWNTEAFF | TGTGCCAGCAGCCACTGGAACACTGAAGCTTTCTTT
. | TRBJ1-5 | TRBV4-2 | . | CASSLPGNQPQHF | TGTGCCAGCAGCCTTCCCGGGAATCAGCCCCAGCATTTT
once | TRBJ2-7 | TRBV7-6 | . | CASSPTGLAYEQYF | TGTGCCAGCAGCCCGACAGGACTCGCCTACGAGCAGTACTTC
. | TRBJ1-2 | TRBV6-6 | TRBD1 | CASASGARGHGYTF | TGTGCCAGCGCGTCGGGCGCCAGGGGGCATGGCTACACCTTC
. | TRBJ2-7 | TRBV7-9 | . | CASSPRTGRSTYEQYF | TGTGCCAGCAGCCCCCGTACAGGGAGAAGTACCTACGAGCAGTACTTC